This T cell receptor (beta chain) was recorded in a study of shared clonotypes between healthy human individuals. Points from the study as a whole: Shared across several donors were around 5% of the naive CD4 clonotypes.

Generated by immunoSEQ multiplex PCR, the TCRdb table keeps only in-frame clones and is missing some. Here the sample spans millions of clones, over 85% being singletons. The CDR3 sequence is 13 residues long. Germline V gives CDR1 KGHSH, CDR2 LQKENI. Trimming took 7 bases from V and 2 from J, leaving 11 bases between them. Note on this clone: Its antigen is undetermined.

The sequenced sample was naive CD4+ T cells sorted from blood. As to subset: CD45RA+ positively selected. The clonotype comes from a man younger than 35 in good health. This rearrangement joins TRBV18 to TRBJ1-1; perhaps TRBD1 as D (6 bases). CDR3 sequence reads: CASYDRTNTEAFF. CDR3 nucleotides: TGTGCCAGCTACGACAGGACAAACACTGAAGCTTTCTTT.